One sample yielded the 7 T cell receptor beta chains listed below, sequenced in a study of control samples from healthy donors and cancer patients. TCRdb's table, derived via immunoSEQ multiplex PCR, lists solely in-frame clones and lacks some. The sample has about 180,000 clones; more than 90% are singletons. Sequenced material: blood. The receptor set was obtained from a middle-aged woman in good health.

V gene TRBV13 combines with J gene TRBJ2-1, with 7 bases lining up with TRBD2. This CDR3 has 17 residues. V shed 1 base, J shed 0 bases, and the junction held 6 bases outside the gene matches. CDR1 and CDR2 (germline): PRHDT, FYEKMQ (reference sequence). The CDR3 DNA follows: TGTGCCAGCAGCTTAGTGACCCAGCGGGGCTCCTACAATGAGCAGTTCTTC. It encodes CASSLVTQRGSYNEQFF. Complete variable domain (other parts from reference TRBV13 and TRBJ2-1): AAGVIQSPRHLIKEKRETATLKCYPIPRHDTVYWYQQGPGQDPQFLISFYEKMQSDKGSIPDRFSAQQFSDYHSELNMSSLELGDSALYFCASSLVTQRGSYNEQFFGPGTRLTVL.

The chain recombines TRBV4-2 with TRBJ2-5; 9 nucleotides match TRBD2. This CDR3 has 16 amino acids. Germline V gene lookup returns CDR1 LGHNA and CDR2 YNFKEQ. V lost 5 bases to trimming and J lost 5 bases; unmatched junction nucleotides: 12. The CDR3 is CASSAPGGGAGETQYF. In nucleotides, the CDR3 is TGTGCCAGCAGCGCGCCTGGCGGGGGGGCCGGGGAGACCCAGTACTTC.

The CDR3 loop reads CASRPGTISNQPQHF. The CDR3 nucleotides read TGTGCCAGCAGGCCCGGGACTATCAGCAATCAGCCCCAGCATTTT. This chain joins TRBV27 and TRBJ1-5; TRBD1 might be the D (5 bases). In germline, CDR1 is MNHEY, CDR2 SMNVEV (reference sequence). The V end lost 6 bases, the J end lost 1 base, and 13 bases lay between the germline ends. CDR3 length equals 15 residues.

The chain joins TRBV6-1 to TRBJ2-7; D remains unclear. The CDR3 length is 13 residues. Deletions cut 2 bases from V and 3 bases from J, with 8 bases between. CDR1 and CDR2 from the germline V gene are MNHNS and SASEGT. The CDR3 DNA is TGTGCCAGCAGTGAAACGACTTTCTACGAGCAGTACTTC. It encodes CASSETTFYEQYF.

The J gene is TRBJ2-5, the V gene TRBV12-5; 9 nucleotides match TRBD2. Germline trimming cut 5 bases from V and 1 base from J; bases unmatched to any gene: 8. The CDR3 consists of 16 residues. Germline-derived CDR1 and CDR2 are LGHNT and FRNRAP. CDR3 coding DNA: TGTGCTAGTGGTCCTCGGGGTAGCGGGGGCCAAGAGACCCAGTACTTC. It codes for CASGPRGSGGQETQYF.

The rearrangement joins TRBV4-1 to TRBJ2-2, with no clear D. The CDR3 is made up of 15 amino acids. The V gene's germline CDR1 is MGHRA and CDR2 YSYEKL. The V gene lost 0 bases and the J gene lost 6 bases, with 11 bases spanning the gap. In nucleotides, the CDR3 is TGCGCCAGCAGCCAAGATTCCCTTCTTGCCGGGGAGCTGTTTTTT. It is translated as CASSQDSLLAGELFF.

The chain combines TRBV7-9 with TRBJ2-4; tentative D call: TRBD2 (5 bases). Germline assignment: CDR1 SEHNR and CDR2 FQNEAQ (reference sequence). The CDR3 is made up of 15 amino acids. Trimming took 5 bases from V and 0 from J, leaving 11 bases between them. The CDR3 loop reads CASSTPGLAKNIQYF. DNA of the CDR3: TGTGCCAGCAGCACCCCAGGACTAGCCAAAAACATTCAGTACTTC.